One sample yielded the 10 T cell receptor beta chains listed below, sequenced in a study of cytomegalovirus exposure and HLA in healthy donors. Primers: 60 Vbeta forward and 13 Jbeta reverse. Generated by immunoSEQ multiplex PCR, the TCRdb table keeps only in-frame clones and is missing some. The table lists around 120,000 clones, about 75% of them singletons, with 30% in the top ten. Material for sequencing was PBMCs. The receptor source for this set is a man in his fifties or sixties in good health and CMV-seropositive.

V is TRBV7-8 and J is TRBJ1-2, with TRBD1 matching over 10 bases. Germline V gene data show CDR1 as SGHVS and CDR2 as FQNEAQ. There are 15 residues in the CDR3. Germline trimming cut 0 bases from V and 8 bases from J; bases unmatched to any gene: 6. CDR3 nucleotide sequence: TGTGCCAGCAGCTTAGCACTGGGACAGGGGTACGGCTACACCTTC. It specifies CASSLALGQGYGYTF.

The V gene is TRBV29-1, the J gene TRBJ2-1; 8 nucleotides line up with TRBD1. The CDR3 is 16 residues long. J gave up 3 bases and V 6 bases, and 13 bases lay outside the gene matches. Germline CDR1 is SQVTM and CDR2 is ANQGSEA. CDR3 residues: CSVSSPQGVIYNEQFF. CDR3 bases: TGCAGCGTGTCGTCCCCACAGGGGGTAATCTACAATGAGCAGTTCTTC.

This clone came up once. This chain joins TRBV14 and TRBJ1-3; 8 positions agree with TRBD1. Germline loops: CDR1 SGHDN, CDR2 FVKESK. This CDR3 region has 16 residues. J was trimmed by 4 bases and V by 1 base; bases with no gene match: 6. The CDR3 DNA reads TGTGCCAGCAGCCAAGCCAGGACAGGGTCCGGAAACACCATATATTTT. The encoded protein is CASSQARTGSGNTIYF.

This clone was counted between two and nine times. The CDR3 DNA follows: TGTGCCAGCAGGACAACGGGAGGTGAGCAGTTCTTC. It translates to CASRTTGGEQFF. This chain uses TRBV2 with TRBJ2-1, with 7 bases identical to TRBD2. CDR1 and CDR2 from the germline V gene are SNHLY and FYNNEI. The CDR3 length is 12 residues. J gave up 9 bases and V 6 bases, and 5 bases lay outside the gene matches.

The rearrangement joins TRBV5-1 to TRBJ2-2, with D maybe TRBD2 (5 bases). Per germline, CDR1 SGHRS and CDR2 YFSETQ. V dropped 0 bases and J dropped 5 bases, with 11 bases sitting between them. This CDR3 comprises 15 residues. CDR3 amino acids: CASSLEAGGTGELFF. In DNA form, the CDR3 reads TGCGCCAGCAGCTTGGAGGCAGGCGGGACCGGGGAGCTGTTTTTT. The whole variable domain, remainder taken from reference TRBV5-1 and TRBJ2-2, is KAGVTQTPRYLIKTRGQQVTLSCSPISGHRSVSWYQQTPGQGLQFLFEYFSETQRNKGNFPGRFSGRQFSNSRSEMNVSTLELGDSALYLCASSLEAGGTGELFFGEGSRLTVL.

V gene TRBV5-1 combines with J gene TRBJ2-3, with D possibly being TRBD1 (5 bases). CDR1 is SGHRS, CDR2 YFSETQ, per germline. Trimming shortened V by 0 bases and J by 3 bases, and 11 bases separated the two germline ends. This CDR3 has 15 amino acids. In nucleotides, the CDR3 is TGCGCCAGCAGCTTGGAGGCAGGGAAAACAGATACGCAGTATTTT. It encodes CASSLEAGKTDTQYF.

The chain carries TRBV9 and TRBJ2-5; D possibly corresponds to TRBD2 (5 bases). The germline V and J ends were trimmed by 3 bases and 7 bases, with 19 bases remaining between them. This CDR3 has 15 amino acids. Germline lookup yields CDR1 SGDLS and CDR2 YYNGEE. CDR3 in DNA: TGTGCCAGCAGCGCCGTAGGAGGCCCATCGGTGACCCAGTACTTC. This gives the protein CASSAVGGPSVTQYF. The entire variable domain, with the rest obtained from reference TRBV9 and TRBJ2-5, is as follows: DSGVTQTPKHLITATGQRVTLRCSPRSGDLSVYWYQQSLDQGLQFLIQYYNGEERAKGNILERFSAQQFPDLHSELNLSSLELGDSALYFCASSAVGGPSVTQYFGPGTRLLVL.

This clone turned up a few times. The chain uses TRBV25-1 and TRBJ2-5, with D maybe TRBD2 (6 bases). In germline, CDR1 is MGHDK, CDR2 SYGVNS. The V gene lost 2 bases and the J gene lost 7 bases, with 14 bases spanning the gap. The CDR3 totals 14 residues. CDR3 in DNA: TGTGCCAGCAGTGAACGGGACCGGGGGTCGACCCAGTACTTC. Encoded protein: CASSERDRGSTQYF. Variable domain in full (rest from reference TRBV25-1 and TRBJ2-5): EADIYQTPRYLVIGTGKKITLECSQTMGHDKMYWYQQDPGMELHLIHYSYGVNSTEKGDLSSESTVSRIRTEHFPLTLESARPSHTSQYLCASSERDRGSTQYFGPGTRLLVL.

CDR3 sequence: CASSQLAGFRTEAFF. In DNA, the CDR3 is TGCGCCAGCAGCCAATTGGCGGGGTTTAGGACTGAAGCTTTCTTT. The chain couples TRBV4-1 to TRBJ1-1; D gene uncertain. V was trimmed by 2 bases and J by 5 bases, leaving 15 bases between them. The germline V gene encodes CDR1 MGHRA and CDR2 YSYEKL. This CDR3 has 15 amino acids.

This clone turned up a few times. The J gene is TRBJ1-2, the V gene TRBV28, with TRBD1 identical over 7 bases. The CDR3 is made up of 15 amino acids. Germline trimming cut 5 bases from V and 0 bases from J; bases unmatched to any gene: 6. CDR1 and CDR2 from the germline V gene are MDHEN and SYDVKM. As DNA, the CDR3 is TGTGCCAGCAGTACGCCCGGGACAGCTAACTATGGCTACACCTTC. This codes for CASSTPGTANYGYTF.